This T cell receptor beta chain emerged from a study of neurological immune-mediated disorders. Details on this clonotype: What it binds is not known. This could be a read error, since a much larger clone is one nucleotide away.

Regarding time point: longitudinal time-point 2. From 2 million PBMCs stored at -80 C, the unsorted libraries were generated. The CDR3 length is 14 residues. CDR1 and CDR2 (germline): LNHNV, YYDKDF (reference sequence). 5'RACE generated cDNA with 10-nucleotide random UMIs. Each sequencing run yielded over 170 million TCR-beta sequences from 15-18 subjects. TCRdb redid the calling of the 5' RACE reads with MiXCR, one entry per CDR3 protein. The sample holds some 80,000 distinct CDR3 sequences, 5.8% seen once. Study observations and caveats: The most TCR clonal expansion was seen in HTLV-1-associated myelopathy, and the least was seen in multiple sclerosis, which fell below healthy controls.

The V call is TRBV15, the J call TRBJ2-2, with 7 bases lining up with TRBD1. Sequenced material: PBMCs. The sequence derives from a woman aged 60-75 years with multiple sclerosis. CDR3: CAASRDSYTGELFF. In DNA, the CDR3 is TGTGCCGCCAGCAGGGACAGTTACACCGGGGAGCTGTTTTTT.